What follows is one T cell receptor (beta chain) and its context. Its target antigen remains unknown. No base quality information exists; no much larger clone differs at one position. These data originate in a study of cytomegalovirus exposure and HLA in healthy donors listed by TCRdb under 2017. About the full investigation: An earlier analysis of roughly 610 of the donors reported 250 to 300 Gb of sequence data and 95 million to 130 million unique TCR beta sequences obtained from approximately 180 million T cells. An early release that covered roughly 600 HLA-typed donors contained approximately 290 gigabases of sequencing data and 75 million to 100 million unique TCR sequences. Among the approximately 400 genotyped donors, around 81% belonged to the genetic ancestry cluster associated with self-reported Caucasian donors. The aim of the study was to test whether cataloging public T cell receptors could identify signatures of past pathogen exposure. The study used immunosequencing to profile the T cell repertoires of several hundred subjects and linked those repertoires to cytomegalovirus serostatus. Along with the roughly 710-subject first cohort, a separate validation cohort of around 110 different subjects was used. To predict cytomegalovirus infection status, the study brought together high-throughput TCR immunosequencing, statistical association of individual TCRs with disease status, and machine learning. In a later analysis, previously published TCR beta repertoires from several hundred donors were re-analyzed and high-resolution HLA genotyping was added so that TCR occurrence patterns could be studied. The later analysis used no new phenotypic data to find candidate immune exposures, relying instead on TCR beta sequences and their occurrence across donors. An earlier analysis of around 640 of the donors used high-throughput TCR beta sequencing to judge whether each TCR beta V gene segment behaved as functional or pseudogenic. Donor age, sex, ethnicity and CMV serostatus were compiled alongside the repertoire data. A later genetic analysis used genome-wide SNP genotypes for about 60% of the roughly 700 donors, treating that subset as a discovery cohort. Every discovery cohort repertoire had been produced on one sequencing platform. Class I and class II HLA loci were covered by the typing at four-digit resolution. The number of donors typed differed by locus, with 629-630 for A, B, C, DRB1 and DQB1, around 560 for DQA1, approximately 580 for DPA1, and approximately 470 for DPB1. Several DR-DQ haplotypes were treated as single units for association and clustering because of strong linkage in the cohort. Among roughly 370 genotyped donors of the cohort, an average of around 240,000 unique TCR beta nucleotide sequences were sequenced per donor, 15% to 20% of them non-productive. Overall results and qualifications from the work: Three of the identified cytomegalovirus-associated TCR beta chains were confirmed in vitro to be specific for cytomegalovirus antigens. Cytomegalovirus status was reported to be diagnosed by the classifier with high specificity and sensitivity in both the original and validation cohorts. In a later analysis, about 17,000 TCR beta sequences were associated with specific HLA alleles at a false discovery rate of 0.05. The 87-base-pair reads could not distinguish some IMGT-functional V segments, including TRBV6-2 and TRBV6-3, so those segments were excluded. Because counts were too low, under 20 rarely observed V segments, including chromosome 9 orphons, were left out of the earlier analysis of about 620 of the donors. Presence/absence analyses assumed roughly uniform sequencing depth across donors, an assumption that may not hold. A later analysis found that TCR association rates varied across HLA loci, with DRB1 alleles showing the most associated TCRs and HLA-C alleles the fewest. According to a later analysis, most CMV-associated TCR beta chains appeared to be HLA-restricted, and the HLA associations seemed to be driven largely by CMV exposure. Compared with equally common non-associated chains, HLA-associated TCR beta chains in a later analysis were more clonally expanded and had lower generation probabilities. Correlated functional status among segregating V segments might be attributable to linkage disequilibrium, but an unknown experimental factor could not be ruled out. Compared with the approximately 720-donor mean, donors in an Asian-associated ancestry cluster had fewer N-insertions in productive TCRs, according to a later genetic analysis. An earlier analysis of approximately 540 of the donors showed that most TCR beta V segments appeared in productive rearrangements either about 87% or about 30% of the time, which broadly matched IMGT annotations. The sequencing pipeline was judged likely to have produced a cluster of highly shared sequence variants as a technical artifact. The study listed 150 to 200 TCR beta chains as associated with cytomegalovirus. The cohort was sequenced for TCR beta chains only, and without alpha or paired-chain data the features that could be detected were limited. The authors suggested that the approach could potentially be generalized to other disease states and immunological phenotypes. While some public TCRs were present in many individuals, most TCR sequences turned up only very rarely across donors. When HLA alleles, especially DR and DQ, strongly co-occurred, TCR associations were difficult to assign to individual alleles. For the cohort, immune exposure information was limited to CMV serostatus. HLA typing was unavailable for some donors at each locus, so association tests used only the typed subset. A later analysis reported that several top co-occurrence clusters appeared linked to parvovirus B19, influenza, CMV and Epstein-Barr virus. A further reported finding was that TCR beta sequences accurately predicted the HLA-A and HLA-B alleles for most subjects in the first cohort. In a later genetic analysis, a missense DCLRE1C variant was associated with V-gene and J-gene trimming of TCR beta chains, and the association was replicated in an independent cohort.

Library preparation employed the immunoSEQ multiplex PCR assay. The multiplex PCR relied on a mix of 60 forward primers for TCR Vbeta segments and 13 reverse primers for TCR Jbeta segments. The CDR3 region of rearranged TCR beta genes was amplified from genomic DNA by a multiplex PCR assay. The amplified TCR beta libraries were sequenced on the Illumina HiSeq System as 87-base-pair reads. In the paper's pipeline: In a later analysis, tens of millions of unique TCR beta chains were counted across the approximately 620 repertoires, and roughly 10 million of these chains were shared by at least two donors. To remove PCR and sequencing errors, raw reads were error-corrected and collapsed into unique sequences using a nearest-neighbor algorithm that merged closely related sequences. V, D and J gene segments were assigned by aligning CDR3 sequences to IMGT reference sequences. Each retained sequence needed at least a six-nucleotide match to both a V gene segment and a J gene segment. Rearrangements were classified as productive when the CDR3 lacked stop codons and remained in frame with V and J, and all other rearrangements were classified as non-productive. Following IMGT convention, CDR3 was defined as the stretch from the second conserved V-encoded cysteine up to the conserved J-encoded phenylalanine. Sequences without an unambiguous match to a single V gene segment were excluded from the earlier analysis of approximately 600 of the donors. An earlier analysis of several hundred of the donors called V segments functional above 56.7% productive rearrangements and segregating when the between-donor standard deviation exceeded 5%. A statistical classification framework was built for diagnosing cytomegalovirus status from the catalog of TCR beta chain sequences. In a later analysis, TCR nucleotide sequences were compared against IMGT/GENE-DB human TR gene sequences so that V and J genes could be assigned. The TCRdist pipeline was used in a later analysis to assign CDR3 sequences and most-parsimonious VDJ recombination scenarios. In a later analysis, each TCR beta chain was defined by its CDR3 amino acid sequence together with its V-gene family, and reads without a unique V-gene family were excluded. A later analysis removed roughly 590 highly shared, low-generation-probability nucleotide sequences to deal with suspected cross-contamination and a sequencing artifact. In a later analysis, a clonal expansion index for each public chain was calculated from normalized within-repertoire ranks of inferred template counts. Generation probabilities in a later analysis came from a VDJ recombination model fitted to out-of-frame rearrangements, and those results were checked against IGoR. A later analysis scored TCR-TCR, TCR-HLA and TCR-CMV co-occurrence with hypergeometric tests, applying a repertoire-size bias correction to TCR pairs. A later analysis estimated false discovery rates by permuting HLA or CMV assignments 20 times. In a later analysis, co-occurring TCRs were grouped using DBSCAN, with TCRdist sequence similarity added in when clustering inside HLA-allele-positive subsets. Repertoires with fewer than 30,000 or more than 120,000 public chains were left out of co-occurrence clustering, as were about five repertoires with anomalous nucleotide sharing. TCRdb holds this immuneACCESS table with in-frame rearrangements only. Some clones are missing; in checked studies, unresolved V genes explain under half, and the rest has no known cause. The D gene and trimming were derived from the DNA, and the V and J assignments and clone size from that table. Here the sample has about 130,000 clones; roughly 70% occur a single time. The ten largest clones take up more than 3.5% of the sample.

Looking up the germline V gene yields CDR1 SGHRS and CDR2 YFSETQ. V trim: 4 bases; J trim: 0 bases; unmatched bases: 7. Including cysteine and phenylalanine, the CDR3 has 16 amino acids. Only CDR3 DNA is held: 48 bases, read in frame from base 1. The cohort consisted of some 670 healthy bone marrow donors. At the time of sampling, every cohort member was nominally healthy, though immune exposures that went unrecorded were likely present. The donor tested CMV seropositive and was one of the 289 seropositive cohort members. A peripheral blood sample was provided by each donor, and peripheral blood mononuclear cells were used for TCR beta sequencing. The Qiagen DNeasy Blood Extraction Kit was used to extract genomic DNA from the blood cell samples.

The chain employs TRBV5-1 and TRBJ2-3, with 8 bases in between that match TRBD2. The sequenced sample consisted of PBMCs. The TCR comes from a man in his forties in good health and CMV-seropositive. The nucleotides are TGCGCCAGCAGCCCGGGGGGGCAATCTAGCACAGATACGCAGTATTTT. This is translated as CASSPGGQSSTDTQYF.